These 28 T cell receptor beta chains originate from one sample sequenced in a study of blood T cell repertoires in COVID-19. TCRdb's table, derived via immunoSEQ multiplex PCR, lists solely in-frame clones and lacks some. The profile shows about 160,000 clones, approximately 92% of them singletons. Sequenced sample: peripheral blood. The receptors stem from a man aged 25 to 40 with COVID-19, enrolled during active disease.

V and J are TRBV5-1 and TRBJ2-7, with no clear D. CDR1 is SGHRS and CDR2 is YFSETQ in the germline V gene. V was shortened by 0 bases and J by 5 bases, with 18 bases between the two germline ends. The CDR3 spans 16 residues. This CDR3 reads CASSLDAYPSFDEQYF. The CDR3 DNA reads TGCGCCAGCAGCTTGGATGCATATCCTAGTTTTGACGAGCAGTACTTC.

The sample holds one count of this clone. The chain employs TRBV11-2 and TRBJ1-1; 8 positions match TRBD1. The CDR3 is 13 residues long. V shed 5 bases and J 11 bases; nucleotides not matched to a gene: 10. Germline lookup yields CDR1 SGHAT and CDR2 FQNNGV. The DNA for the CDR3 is TGTGCCAGCAGCGCGGACAGGGAACTACTGGCTTTCTTT. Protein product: CASSADRELLAFF.

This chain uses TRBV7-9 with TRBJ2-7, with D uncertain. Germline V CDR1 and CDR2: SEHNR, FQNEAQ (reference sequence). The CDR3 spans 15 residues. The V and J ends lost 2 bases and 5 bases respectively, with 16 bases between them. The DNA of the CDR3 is TGTGCCAGCAGCTTAAGAGGTACTCTGGCAGACGAGCAGTACTTC. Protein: CASSLRGTLADEQYF.

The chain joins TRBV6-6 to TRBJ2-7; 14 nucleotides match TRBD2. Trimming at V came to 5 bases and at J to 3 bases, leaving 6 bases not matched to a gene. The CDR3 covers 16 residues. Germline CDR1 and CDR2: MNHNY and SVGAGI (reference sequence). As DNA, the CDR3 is TGTGCCAGCAGTCGGACTAGCGGGAGGATCGGCTACGAGCAGTACTTC. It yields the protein CASSRTSGRIGYEQYF.

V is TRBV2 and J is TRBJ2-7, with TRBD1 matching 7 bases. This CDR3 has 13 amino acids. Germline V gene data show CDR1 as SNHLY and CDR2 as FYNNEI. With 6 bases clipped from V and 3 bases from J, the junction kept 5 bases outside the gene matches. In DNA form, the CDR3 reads TGTGCCAGCAGACAAAACAGGGGCTACGAGCAGTACTTC. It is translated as CASRQNRGYEQYF.

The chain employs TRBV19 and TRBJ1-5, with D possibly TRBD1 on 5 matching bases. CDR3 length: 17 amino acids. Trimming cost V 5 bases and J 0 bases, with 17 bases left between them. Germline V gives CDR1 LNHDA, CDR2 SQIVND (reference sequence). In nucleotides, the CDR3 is TGTGCCAGTAGTGGGGGGACGGATTTCGATAGCAATCAGCCCCAGCATTTT. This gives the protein CASSGGTDFDSNQPQHF.

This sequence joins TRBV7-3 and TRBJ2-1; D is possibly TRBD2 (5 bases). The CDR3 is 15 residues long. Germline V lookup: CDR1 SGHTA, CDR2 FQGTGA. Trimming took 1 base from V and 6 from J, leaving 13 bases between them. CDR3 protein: CASSLMMSAGNEQFF. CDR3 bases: TGTGCCAGCAGCTTAATGATGTCGGCGGGCAATGAGCAGTTCTTC.

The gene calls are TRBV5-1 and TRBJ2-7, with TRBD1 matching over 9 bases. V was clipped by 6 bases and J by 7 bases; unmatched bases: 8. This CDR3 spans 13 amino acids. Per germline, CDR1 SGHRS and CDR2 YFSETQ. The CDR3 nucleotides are TGCGCCAGCACCTTACAGGGGGCGAATGAGCAGTACTTC. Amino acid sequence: CASTLQGANEQYF.

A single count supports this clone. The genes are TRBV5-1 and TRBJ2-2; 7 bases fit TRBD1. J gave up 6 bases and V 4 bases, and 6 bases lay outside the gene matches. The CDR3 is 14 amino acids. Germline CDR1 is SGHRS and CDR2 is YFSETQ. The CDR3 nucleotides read TGCGCCAGCAGCGCCGGGACAGCTTCCGGGGAGCTGTTTTTT. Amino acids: CASSAGTASGELFF.

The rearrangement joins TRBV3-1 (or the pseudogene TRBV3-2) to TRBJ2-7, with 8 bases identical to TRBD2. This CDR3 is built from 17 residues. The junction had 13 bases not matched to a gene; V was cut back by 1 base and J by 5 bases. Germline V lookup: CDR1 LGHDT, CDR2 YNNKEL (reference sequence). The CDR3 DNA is TGTGCCAGCAGCCAAGGGATCTCACGGGAGACTAGCGACGAGCAGTACTTC. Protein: CASSQGISRETSDEQYF.

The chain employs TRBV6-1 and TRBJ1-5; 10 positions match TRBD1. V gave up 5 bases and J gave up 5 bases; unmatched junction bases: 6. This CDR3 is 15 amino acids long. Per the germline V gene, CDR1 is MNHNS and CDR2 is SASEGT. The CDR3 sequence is CASSRDRGLDQPQHF. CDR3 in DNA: TGTGCCAGCAGTAGGGACAGGGGATTAGATCAGCCCCAGCATTTT.

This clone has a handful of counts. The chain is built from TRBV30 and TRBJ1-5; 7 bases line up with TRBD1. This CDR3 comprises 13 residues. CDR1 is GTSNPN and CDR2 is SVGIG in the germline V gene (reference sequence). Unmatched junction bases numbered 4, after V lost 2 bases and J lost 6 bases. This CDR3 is CAWSRQGLQPQHF. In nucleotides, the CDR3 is TGTGCCTGGAGTAGACAGGGTCTTCAGCCCCAGCATTTT.

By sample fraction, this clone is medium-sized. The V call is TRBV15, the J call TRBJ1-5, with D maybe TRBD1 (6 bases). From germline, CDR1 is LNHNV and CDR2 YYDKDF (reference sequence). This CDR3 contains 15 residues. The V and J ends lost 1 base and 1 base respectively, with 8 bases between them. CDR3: CATSRADRSNQPQHF. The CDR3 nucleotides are TGTGCCACCAGCAGAGCGGACAGAAGCAATCAGCCCCAGCATTTT.

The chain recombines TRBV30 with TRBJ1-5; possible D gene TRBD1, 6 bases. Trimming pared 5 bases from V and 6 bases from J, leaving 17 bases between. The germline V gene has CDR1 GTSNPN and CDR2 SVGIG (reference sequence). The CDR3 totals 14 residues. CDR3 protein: CAWAKGGGGQPQHF. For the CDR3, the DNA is TGTGCCTGGGCCAAGGGGGGAGGGGGTCAGCCCCAGCATTTT.

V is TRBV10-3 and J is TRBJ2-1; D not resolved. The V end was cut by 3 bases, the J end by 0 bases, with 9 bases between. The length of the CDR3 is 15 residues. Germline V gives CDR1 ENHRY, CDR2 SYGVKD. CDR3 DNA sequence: TGTGCCATCAGTGAAGGCTGGAGCTCCTACAATGAGCAGTTCTTC. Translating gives CAISEGWSSYNEQFF.

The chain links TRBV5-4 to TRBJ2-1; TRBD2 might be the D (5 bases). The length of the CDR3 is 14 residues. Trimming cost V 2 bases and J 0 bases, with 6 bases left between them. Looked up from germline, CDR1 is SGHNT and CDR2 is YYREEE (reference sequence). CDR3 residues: CASSLGSSYNEQFF. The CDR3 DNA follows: TGTGCCAGCAGCTTAGGGAGCTCCTACAATGAGCAGTTCTTC.

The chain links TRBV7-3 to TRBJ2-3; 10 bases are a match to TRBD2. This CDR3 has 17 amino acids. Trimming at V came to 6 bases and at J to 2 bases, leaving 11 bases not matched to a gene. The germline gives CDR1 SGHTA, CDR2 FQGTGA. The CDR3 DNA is TGTGCCAGCAGTCTTAGCCCCGGGACTAGCGACACAGATACGCAGTATTTT. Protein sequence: CASSLSPGTSDTDTQYF.

CDR3: CASSRGGLHEQYF. DNA of the CDR3: TGTGCCAGCAGCAGGGGAGGGCTCCACGAGCAGTACTTC. The chain recombines TRBV6-5 with TRBJ2-7; possible D gene TRBD2, 7 bases. This CDR3 is built from 13 residues. Trimming cost V 6 bases and J 5 bases, with 14 bases left between them. Germline V gene sequence: CDR1 MNHEY, CDR2 SVGAGI.

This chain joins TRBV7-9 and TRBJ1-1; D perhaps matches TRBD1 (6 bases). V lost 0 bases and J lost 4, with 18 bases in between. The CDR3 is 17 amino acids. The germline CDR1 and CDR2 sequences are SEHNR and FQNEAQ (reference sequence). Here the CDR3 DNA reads TGTGCCAGCAGCTTAGCGGCGTCCGGGACACTTAGCACTGAAGCTTTCTTT. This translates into CASSLAASGTLSTEAFF.

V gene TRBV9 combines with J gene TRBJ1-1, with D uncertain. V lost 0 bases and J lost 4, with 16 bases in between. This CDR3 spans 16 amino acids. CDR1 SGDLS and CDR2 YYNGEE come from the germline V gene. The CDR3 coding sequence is TGTGCCAGCAGCGTAGTCCCTACCGCGGGTGGCACTGAAGCTTTCTTT. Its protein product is CASSVVPTAGGTEAFF. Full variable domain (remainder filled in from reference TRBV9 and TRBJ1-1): DSGVTQTPKHLITATGQRVTLRCSPRSGDLSVYWYQQSLDQGLQFLIQYYNGEERAKGNILERFSAQQFPDLHSELNLSSLELGDSALYFCASSVVPTAGGTEAFFGQGTRLTVV.

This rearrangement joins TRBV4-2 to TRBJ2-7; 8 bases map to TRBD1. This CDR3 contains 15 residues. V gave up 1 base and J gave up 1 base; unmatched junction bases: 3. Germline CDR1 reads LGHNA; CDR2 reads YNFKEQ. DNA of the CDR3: TGTGCCAGCAGCCAAGGAGGGACAGGATCCTACGAGCAGTACTTC. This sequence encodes CASSQGGTGSYEQYF.

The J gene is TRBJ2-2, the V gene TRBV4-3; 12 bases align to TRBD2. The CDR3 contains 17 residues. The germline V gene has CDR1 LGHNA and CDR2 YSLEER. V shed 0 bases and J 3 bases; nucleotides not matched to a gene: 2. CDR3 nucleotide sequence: TGCGCCAGCAGCCAAGACCTAGCGGGGGGGTACACCGGGGAGCTGTTTTTT. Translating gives CASSQDLAGGYTGELFF.

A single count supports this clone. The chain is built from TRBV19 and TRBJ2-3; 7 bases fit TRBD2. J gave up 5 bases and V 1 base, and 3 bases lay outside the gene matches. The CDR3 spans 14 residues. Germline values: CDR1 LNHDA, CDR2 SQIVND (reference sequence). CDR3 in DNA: TGTGCCAGTAGTATAGGACTAGCTGGAGATACGCAGTATTTT. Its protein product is CASSIGLAGDTQYF.

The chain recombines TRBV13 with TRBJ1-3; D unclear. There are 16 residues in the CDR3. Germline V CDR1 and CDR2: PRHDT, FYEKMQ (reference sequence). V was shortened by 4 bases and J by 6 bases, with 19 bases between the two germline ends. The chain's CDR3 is CASSSDGPNAINTIYF. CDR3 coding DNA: TGTGCCAGCAGCTCCGATGGGCCGAACGCCATAAACACCATATATTTT.

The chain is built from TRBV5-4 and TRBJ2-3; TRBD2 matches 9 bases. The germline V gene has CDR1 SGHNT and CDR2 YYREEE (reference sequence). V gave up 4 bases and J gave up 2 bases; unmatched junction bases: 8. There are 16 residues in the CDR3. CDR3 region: CASSTMTSGYTDTQYF. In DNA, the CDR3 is TGTGCCAGCAGCACTATGACTAGCGGATACACAGATACGCAGTATTTT.

The CDR3 sequence is CASRLGPPGTQYF. CDR3 nucleotide sequence: TGTGCCAGCAGACTCGGTCCCCCGGGGACCCAGTACTTC. The chain joins TRBV12-3 or TRBV12-4 to TRBJ2-5; D not certain. This CDR3 is built from 13 residues. The V and J ends lost 6 bases and 7 bases respectively, with 15 bases between them.

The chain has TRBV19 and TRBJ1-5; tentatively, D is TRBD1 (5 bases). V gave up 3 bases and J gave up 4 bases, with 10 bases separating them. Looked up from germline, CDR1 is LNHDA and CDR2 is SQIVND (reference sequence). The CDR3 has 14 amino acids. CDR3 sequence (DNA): TGTGCCAGTAGTATTCAGGGTTGGAATCAGCCCCAGCATTTT. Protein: CASSIQGWNQPQHF.

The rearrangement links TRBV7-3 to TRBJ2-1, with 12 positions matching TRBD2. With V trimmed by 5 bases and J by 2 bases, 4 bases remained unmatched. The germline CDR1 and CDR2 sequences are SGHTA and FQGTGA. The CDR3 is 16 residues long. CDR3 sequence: CASSTRTSGTYNEQFF. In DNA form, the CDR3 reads TGTGCCAGCAGCACCCGGACTAGCGGGACCTACAATGAGCAGTTCTTC. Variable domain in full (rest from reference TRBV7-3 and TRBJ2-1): GAGVSQTPSNKVTEKGKYVELRCDPISGHTALYWYRQSLGQGPEFLIYFQGTGAADDSGLPNDRFFAVRPEGSVSTLKIQRTERGDSAVYLCASSTRTSGTYNEQFFGPGTRLTVL.